This is a list of T cell receptor beta chains from one sample in a study of CD8 T cells in Susac syndrome. TCRdb reprocessed the immunoSEQ multiplex PCR reads via MiXCR and lists one record per CDR3 protein. The sample holds about 140,000 distinct CDR3 sequences, 95% seen once. The sample taken for sequencing was CD4+ T cells from PBMCs. These receptors originate from a human donor with multiple sclerosis. The CDR3 runs from the conserved cysteine through the conserved F or W. A D gene is named only where the DNA matches it firmly. Clone size is given for some rows only: seen once, a few or many times, or a class if the clone is expanded.

>TRBJ1-2|.|TRBV12-3/TRBV12-4|.
TGTGCCAGCAGTTTAGCCGGGACCAATGTTGGCTACACCTTC
CASSLAGTNVGYTF
>TRBJ2-7|.|TRBV24-1|TRBD1
TGTGCCACCAGTGATGGGGGACAGGGGACTCTCGAGCAGTACTTC
CATSDGGQGTLEQYF
>TRBJ1-2|.|TRBV29-1|.
TGCAGCGTTGAGCCGGGGCAGGGGCAGAACTATGGCTACACCTTC
CSVEPGQGQNYGYTF
>TRBJ1-4|.|TRBV16|.
TGTGCCAGCAGCCAAGGACTAACTAATGAAAAACTGTTTTTT
CASSQGLTNEKLFF
>TRBJ2-3|.|TRBV29-1|.
TGCAGCGTTGGGGGAGCTACCGGAGATACGCAGTATTTT
CSVGGATGDTQYF
>TRBJ2-7|.|TRBV7-6|TRBD1
TGTGCCAGCAGCTTAGGGAGAGACAGGGGTCACGAGCAGTACTTC
CASSLGRDRGHEQYF
>TRBJ2-7|.|TRBV9|.
TGTGCCAGCAGCGTAGCCGGGGATCGCTACGAGCAGTACTTC
CASSVAGDRYEQYF
>TRBJ1-2|.|TRBV28|TRBD1
TGTGCCAGCGAACCTACTAGAGGCGCCAGGGGGCTGGGCTATGGCTACACCTTC
CASEPTRGARGLGYGYTF
>TRBJ1-5|.|TRBV20-1|.
TGCAGTGCTAGAAAAGTTCAGGGGACACGGGGCAATCAGCCCCAGCATTTT
CSARKVQGTRGNQPQHF
>TRBJ1-5|.|TRBV27|.
TGTGCCAGCAGTTTTAAGCAGGGCGGCCAGCCCCAGCATTTT
CASSFKQGGQPQHF
>TRBJ2-5|.|TRBV24-1|TRBD1
TGTGCCACCAGTGCACAGGGGGCCTTACCGTACCAAGAGACCCAGTACTTC
CATSAQGALPYQETQYF
>TRBJ1-5|.|TRBV6-1|TRBD1
TGTGCCAGCAGCAGAAAAGGGACAGACTATAGCAATCAGCCCCAGCATTTT
CASSRKGTDYSNQPQHF
>TRBJ2-1|.|TRBV3-1|TRBD2
TGTGCCAGCAGCCCAAACTTTGGACTAGCGGGAAAGTTCTTC
CASSPNFGLAGKFF
>TRBJ2-3|.|TRBV14|TRBD2
TGTGCCAGCAGCCAAGTCACTAGCGGGGTACGCACAGATACGCAGTATTTT
CASSQVTSGVRTDTQYF
>TRBJ1-5|.|TRBV28|.
TGTGCCAGCAGGCAGGGGTTGGGTCAGCCCCAGCATTTT
CASRQGLGQPQHF
>TRBJ2-2|.|TRBV5-4|.
TGTGCCAGCAGCGCTCAACGGCTATCCGGGGAGCTGTTTTTT
CASSAQRLSGELFF
>TRBJ1-2|once|TRBV3-1|.
TGTGCCAGCAGCTCCCTTGTCGGGCTTCCAACCTATGGCTACACCTTC
CASSSLVGLPTYGYTF
>TRBJ1-1|.|TRBV7-2|TRBD1
TGTGCCAGCAGCCAAGACAGGGGGGGGAACACTGAAGCTTTCTTT
CASSQDRGGNTEAFF
>TRBJ2-3|.|TRBV5-6|.
TGTGCCAGCAGCTATCACTCCCTGTCAGATACGCAGTATTTT
CASSYHSLSDTQYF
>TRBJ2-2|.|TRBV30|TRBD1
TGTGCCTCCCTCCGGGACAGTAACACCGGGGAGCTGTTTTTT
CASLRDSNTGELFF
>TRBJ2-7|.|TRBV9|TRBD1
TGTGCCAGCAGCGTAGGAACAGGGGGCTTTTTGGCCTACGAGCAGTCCTTC
CASSVGTGGFLAYEQSF
>TRBJ1-1|.|TRBV27|TRBD1
TGTGCCAGCAGTTTATGGGCAGGGGGTATGAACACTGAAGCTTTCTTT
CASSLWAGGMNTEAFF
>TRBJ1-6|.|TRBV2|.
TGTGCCAGCAGTGAACTATCCAGATTTGCACCCCTCCACTTT
CASSELSRFAPLHF
>TRBJ2-3|.|TRBV5-1|.
TGCGCCAGCAGCGAAGGACAGACCACAGATACGCAGTATTTT
CASSEGQTTDTQYF
>TRBJ2-1|.|TRBV7-3|TRBD2
TGTGCCAGCAGCTTCCTGCCCGGGACTAGCCCGAACAATGAGCAGTTCTTC
CASSFLPGTSPNNEQFF
>TRBJ1-2|.|TRBV11-1|TRBD1
TGTGCCAGCAGCCTGGGACAGGGGGCGTTTGGCTACACCTTC
CASSLGQGAFGYTF
>TRBJ2-5|.|TRBV27|TRBD1
TGTGCCAGCAGTCCCAGGACAGGGTGGGGAGAGACCCAGTACTTC
CASSPRTGWGETQYF
>TRBJ2-1|.|TRBV2|.
TGTGCCAGCAGTGAGGGGGCCGCCTACAATGAGCAGTTCTTC
CASSEGAAYNEQFF
>TRBJ1-2|.|TRBV7-9|.
TGTGCCAGCAGCCCTCCAATTGGCAGTCTCAACTATGGCTACACCTTC
CASSPPIGSLNYGYTF
>TRBJ2-7|.|TRBV29-1|.
TGCAGCGTTGTAGACAGTCTCTACGAGCAGTACTTC
CSVVDSLYEQYF
>TRBJ1-2|.|TRBV15|TRBD1
TGTGCCACCAGCAACAGGGGTTACTATGGCTACACCTTC
CATSNRGYYGYTF
>TRBJ2-2|.|TRBV12-3/TRBV12-4|.
TGTGCCAGCAGTTTCCCGGCAGGGCTATACGGGGAGCTGTTTTTT
CASSFPAGLYGELFF
>TRBJ2-4|.|TRBV20-1|.
TGCAGTGCTACCCCGTTACACGGCGCGGGGGCCAAAAACATTCAGTACTTC
CSATPLHGAGAKNIQYF
>TRBJ2-6|.|TRBV4-1|TRBD1
TGCGCCAGCAGCCAAGAAGGGGGACAGCGTTACTCTGGGGCCAACGTCCTGACTTTC
CASSQEGGQRYSGANVLTF
>TRBJ2-3|.|TRBV9|.
TGTGCCAGCAGCGTAGATCCTCAGGCGGCAGATACGCAGTATTTT
CASSVDPQAADTQYF
>TRBJ1-3|.|TRBV28|.
TGTGCCAGCAGTGTCAGGGACTCTGGAAACACCATATATTTT
CASSVRDSGNTIYF
>TRBJ2-2|.|TRBV7-3|.
TGTGCCAGCAGCTCCATAACGGGAACCGGGGAGCTGTTTTTT
CASSSITGTGELFF
>TRBJ2-3|once|TRBV29-1|.
TGCAGCGGCCACAGGGCACGCACAGATACGCAGTATTTT
CSGHRARTDTQYF
>TRBJ2-7|.|TRBV12-3/TRBV12-4|.
TGTGCCAGCAGGTTGACAAGCTACGAGCAGTACTTC
CASRLTSYEQYF
>TRBJ2-6|.|TRBV3-1|.
TGTGCCAGCAGTAAGGGACGGATCTCTGGGGCCAACGTCCTGACTTTC
CASSKGRISGANVLTF
>TRBJ2-7|.|TRBV27|.
TGTGCCAGCAGCCTATCGACAGGCGCGACTACCTACGAGCAGTACTTC
CASSLSTGATTYEQYF
>TRBJ1-2|.|TRBV24-1|.
TGTGCCACCAGTGATTCCCTATCACGGATGGGGGGCTACACCTTC
CATSDSLSRMGGYTF
>TRBJ2-1|.|TRBV27|.
TGTGCCAGCAGTTTTCGAACCTACAATGAGCAGTTCTTC
CASSFRTYNEQFF
>TRBJ2-4|.|TRBV24-1|TRBD2
TGTGCCACCGCTAGCGGGAGTGGAAACATTCAGTACTTC
CATASGSGNIQYF
>TRBJ2-3|.|TRBV20-1|.
TGCAGTGCTCCGGGGGGCGGGGCAGATACGCAGTATTTT
CSAPGGGADTQYF
>TRBJ2-5|few|TRBV7-8|.
TGTGCCAGCAGTCCCGGGATCGGAGAGACCCAGTACTTC
CASSPGIGETQYF
>TRBJ2-2|.|TRBV12-3/TRBV12-4|TRBD1
TGTGCCAGCAGTCCCACCGGGACAGGTAACACCGGGGAGCTGTTTTTT
CASSPTGTGNTGELFF
>TRBJ2-7|.|TRBV4-1|.
TGCGCCAGCAGCCCTGTGTGGACGGGGACCTCCTACGAGCAGTACTTC
CASSPVWTGTSYEQYF
>TRBJ1-1|.|TRBV7-9|.
TGTGCCAGCAGTCTCAAAAGCACTGAAGCTTTCTTT
CASSLKSTEAFF
>TRBJ2-7|once|TRBV6-4|.
TGTGCCAGCAGTGACAGGCACTACGAGCAGTACTTC
CASSDRHYEQYF
>TRBJ2-1|.|TRBV5-1|TRBD1
TGCGCCAGCAGCTTGGCGACAGGGCTCTACAATGAGCAGTTCTTC
CASSLATGLYNEQFF
>TRBJ2-7|.|TRBV27|TRBD1
TGTGCCAGCAGTTTATCGCCGGGACAGGGGGCCTACGAGCAGTACTTC
CASSLSPGQGAYEQYF
>TRBJ2-7|.|TRBV28|.
TGTGCCAGCAGTTTCACGGGAGTTCAGAACGAGCAGTACTTC
CASSFTGVQNEQYF
>TRBJ2-1|.|TRBV5-1|TRBD1
TGCGCCAGCAGCTTCCGGGACAGGGAGTTCTTC
CASSFRDREFF
>TRBJ1-4|.|TRBV28|.
TGTGCCAGCAGTGGCCAGAATGAAAAACTGTTTTTT
CASSGQNEKLFF